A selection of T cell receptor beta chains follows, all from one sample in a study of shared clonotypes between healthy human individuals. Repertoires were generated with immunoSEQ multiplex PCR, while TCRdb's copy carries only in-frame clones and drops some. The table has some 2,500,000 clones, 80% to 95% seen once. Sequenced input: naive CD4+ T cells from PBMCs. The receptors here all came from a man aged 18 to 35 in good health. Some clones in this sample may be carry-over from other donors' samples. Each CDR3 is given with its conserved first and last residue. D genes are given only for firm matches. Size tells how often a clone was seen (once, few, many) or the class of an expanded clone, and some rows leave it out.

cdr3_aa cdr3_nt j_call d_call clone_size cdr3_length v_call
CASSEGWGTQYF TGTGCCAGCAGTGAGGGGTGGGGGACCCAGTACTTC TRBJ2-5 . . 12 TRBV2
CASSTRTMLGGGEQYF TGTGCCAGCAGCACCAGAACTATGCTGGGGGGGGGCGAGCAGTACTTC TRBJ2-7 TRBD2 . 16 TRBV5-4
CASSELAGAYEQYF TGTGCCAGCAGCGAACTAGCGGGAGCCTACGAGCAGTACTTC TRBJ2-7 TRBD2 . 14 TRBV5-6
CASSVGDPLGTQYF TGTGCCAGCAGCGTAGGGGACCCACTAGGGACCCAGTACTTC TRBJ2-5 . . 14 TRBV9
CASSPLQGRHTEAFF TGTGCCAGCAGCCCCCTACAGGGGCGGCACACTGAAGCTTTCTTT TRBJ1-1 TRBD1 . 15 TRBV5-4
CASSPRGRTGTDTQYF TGTGCCAGCTCACCAAGGGGGCGGACCGGCACAGATACGCAGTATTTT TRBJ2-3 TRBD1 . 16 TRBV18
CASSWTEPQHF TGTGCCAGCAGTTGGACGGAGCCCCAGCATTTT TRBJ1-5 . few 11 TRBV28
CASSTIRQRGYNEQFF TGTGCCAGCAGTACCATTCGACAGAGGGGATACAATGAGCAGTTCTTC TRBJ2-1 . few 16 TRBV27
CASMAPGQRPYEQYF TGTGCCAGCATGGCCCCGGGACAGAGACCCTACGAGCAGTACTTC TRBJ2-7 TRBD1 . 15 TRBV28
CASSSLAAPGAGELFF TGTGCCAGCAGCTCCCTAGCGGCGCCCGGGGCCGGGGAGCTGTTTTTT TRBJ2-2 TRBD2 . 16 TRBV9
CASSLTSGLQETQYF TGTGCCAGCAGCTTAACCAGCGGCCTTCAAGAGACCCAGTACTTC TRBJ2-5 . once 15 TRBV7-3
CAWRTTGARETQYF TGTGCCTGGAGAACCACGGGGGCAAGGGAGACCCAGTACTTC TRBJ2-5 . . 14 TRBV30
CASSLSSHPNQPQHF TGTGCCAGCAGTTTAAGTTCCCACCCCAATCAGCCCCAGCATTTT TRBJ1-5 . . 15 TRBV27
CASRIPGGEKLFF TGTGCCAGCCGCATTCCTGGTGGTGAAAAACTGTTTTTT TRBJ1-4 . once 13 TRBV6-6
CASSLRRDQPQHF TGTGCCAGCAGCTTAAGGAGAGACCAGCCCCAGCATTTT TRBJ1-5 . . 13 TRBV7-3
CASSYTGAGGTEAFF TGTGCCAGCAGTTATACAGGGGCCGGGGGCACTGAAGCTTTCTTT TRBJ1-1 TRBD1 . 15 TRBV6-5
CASSLARTGYEQYF TGTGCCAGCAGCTTAGCTCGGACAGGGTACGAGCAGTACTTC TRBJ2-7 TRBD1 . 14 TRBV7-2
CASSSAGGNYNEQFF TGTGCCAGCAGTTCGGCGGGAGGGAACTACAATGAGCAGTTCTTC TRBJ2-1 TRBD2 . 15 TRBV28
CASSLVVNTEAFF TGTGCCAGCAGCTTAGTCGTCAACACTGAAGCTTTCTTT TRBJ1-1 . . 13 TRBV7-2
CASSSVRSWEGRNYEQYF TGTGCCAGCAGCTCAGTGAGGTCCTGGGAGGGCCGTAACTACGAGCAGTACTTC TRBJ2-7 TRBD2 . 18 TRBV7-8
CASIRTVNTEAFF TGTGCCAGCATCCGGACGGTGAACACTGAAGCTTTCTTT TRBJ1-1 . few 13 TRBV2
CASSPGGWDTQYF TGTGCCAGCAGCCCGGGGGGGTGGGATACGCAGTATTTT TRBJ2-3 TRBD2 . 13 TRBV5-4
CASSLVSLAGGYEQYF TGTGCCAGCAGCTTAGTTAGTTTAGCGGGAGGCTACGAGCAGTACTTC TRBJ2-7 TRBD2 . 16 TRBV7-2
CASSLGTVTNTGELFF TGCGCCAGCAGCTTGGGGACAGTGACGAACACCGGGGAGCTGTTTTTT TRBJ2-2 . . 16 TRBV5-1
CAWSGQQNTEAFF TGTGCCTGGAGTGGACAACAGAACACTGAAGCTTTCTTT TRBJ1-1 . few 13 TRBV30
CASSPLGAGGNEQFF TGTGCCAGCTCACCCCTGGGAGCGGGAGGCAATGAGCAGTTCTTC TRBJ2-1 TRBD2 . 15 TRBV18
CASSLVGTSEETQYF TGTGCCAGCAGCTTAGTGGGGACTAGCGAAGAGACCCAGTACTTC TRBJ2-5 TRBD2 . 15 TRBV11-2
CASSRAGGDTDTQYF TGCGCCAGCAGCCGGGCGGGGGGGGACACAGATACGCAGTATTTT TRBJ2-3 TRBD2 . 15 TRBV4-3
CATSSELSNQPQHF TGTGCCACCAGCAGTGAACTTAGCAATCAGCCCCAGCATTTT TRBJ1-5 . . 14 TRBV15
CASSNRQGVDTEAFF TGCGCCAGCAGCAACCGACAGGGGGTTGACACTGAAGCTTTCTTT TRBJ1-1 TRBD1 . 15 TRBV5-1
CASSVRDRGQETQYF TGTGCCAGCAGCGTACGGGACAGGGGGCAAGAGACCCAGTACTTC TRBJ2-5 TRBD1 . 15 TRBV9
CASSLLGVSGTDTQYF TGTGCCAGCAGCTTATTGGGGGTGTCGGGCACAGATACGCAGTATTTT TRBJ2-3 . . 16 TRBV7-2
CASSMRERGPEQYF TGTGCCAGTAGTATGAGGGAGCGGGGCCCTGAGCAGTACTTC TRBJ2-7 TRBD2 once 14 TRBV19
CASSIQKTQYF TGTGCCAGTAGTATCCAGAAGACCCAGTACTTC TRBJ2-5 . . 11 TRBV19
CAISEPKGVAGAYEQYF TGTGCCATCAGTGAGCCGAAGGGGGTGGCAGGGGCCTACGAGCAGTACTTC TRBJ2-7 . . 17 TRBV10-3
CASSLQGEGNEQFF TGTGCCAGCAGCTTGCAGGGAGAGGGCAATGAGCAGTTCTTC TRBJ2-1 . . 14 TRBV5-4
CASSLGDTNYEQYF TGTGCCAGCAGCCTCGGGGACACCAACTACGAGCAGTACTTC TRBJ2-7 . . 14 TRBV7-8
CASSPWGGLAGGLNTGELFF TGTGCCAGCAGCCCATGGGGAGGGCTAGCGGGAGGCCTAAACACCGGGGAGCTGTTTTTT TRBJ2-2 TRBD2 few 20 TRBV11-3
CASSLFPQARPTTEQFF TGTGCCAGCAGCTTATTCCCCCAGGCGAGACCCACAACTGAGCAGTTCTTC TRBJ2-1 . . 17 TRBV11-3
CASTLNTIAFF TGTGCCAGCACCTTAAACACTATAGCTTTCTTT TRBJ1-1 . few 11 TRBV11-2
CASSEGIGLYGYTF TGTGCCAGCAGTGAAGGCATCGGGCTCTATGGCTACACCTTC TRBJ1-2 . . 14 TRBV6-1
CASSPLVGGGNTIYF TGCGCCAGCAGCCCCCTGGTAGGGGGCGGAAACACCATATATTTT TRBJ1-3 TRBD1 . 15 TRBV4-1
CASSFGQSNTEAFF TGTGCCAGCAGCTTCGGACAGTCGAACACTGAAGCTTTCTTT TRBJ1-1 . . 14 TRBV9
CASSSPEQGKDTQYF TGTGCCAGCAGCTCCCCCGAACAGGGGAAAGATACGCAGTATTTT TRBJ2-3 TRBD1 . 15 TRBV6-6
CASSAGTGGEQYF TGTGCCAGCAGTGCCGGGACAGGGGGCGAGCAGTACTTC TRBJ2-7 TRBD1 . 13 TRBV2
CASRRSSGTSHEQFF TGTGCCAGTAGAAGATCATCCGGGACTAGTCATGAGCAGTTCTTC TRBJ2-1 TRBD2 . 15 TRBV19
CATGGTGRGNQPQHF TGTGCCACCGGCGGTACAGGGAGAGGCAATCAGCCCCAGCATTTT TRBJ1-5 . . 15 TRBV27
CASRARNGAGGETQYF TGTGCCAGCAGAGCGCGAAACGGGGCTGGGGGAGAGACCCAGTACTTC TRBJ2-5 . . 16 TRBV21-1
CASSSQAGGGLNEQFF TGTGCCAGCAGCTCGCAAGCGGGAGGAGGTCTCAATGAGCAGTTCTTC TRBJ2-1 TRBD2 . 16 TRBV5-4
CASSGSRLEQFF TGTGCCAGCAGCGGTAGCAGACTTGAGCAGTTCTTC TRBJ2-1 . . 12 TRBV7-9
CASSRDRPYTEAFF TGTGCCAGCAGTCGCGACAGACCCTACACTGAAGCTTTCTTT TRBJ1-1 . . 14 TRBV28
CAHRPTSTDTQYF TGTGCCCATAGACCCACAAGCACAGATACGCAGTATTTT TRBJ2-3 . . 13 TRBV6-1
CASSLGGASYNEQFF TGCGCCAGCAGCTTGGGAGGAGCCTCCTACAATGAGCAGTTCTTC TRBJ2-1 . . 15 TRBV5-1
CASSLVANEQYF TGTGCCAGCAGTTTAGTCGCGAACGAGCAGTACTTC TRBJ2-7 . . 12 TRBV28
CASRPAQGYSNQPQHF TGTGCCAGTAGACCCGCACAAGGTTATAGCAATCAGCCCCAGCATTTT TRBJ1-5 . . 16 TRBV19